These T cell receptor beta chains were read from a single sample in a study of blood T cells in healthy people across ages. TCRdb re-analysed the 5' RACE reads in MiXCR, keeping a single row per CDR3 protein. The table has about 800,000 distinct CDR3 sequences, 58% seen once. Input material: blood. Every receptor here comes from a man under 40 in good health. The CDR3 runs from the conserved cysteine through the conserved F or W. The D gene is left open where the match is weak. The size of a clone is reported for some rows only, either as once, few or many, or as a class for expanded clones.

len: 15
j_gene: TRBJ2-7
abundance: NA
d_gene: NA
v_gene: TRBV3-1
CDR3nt: TGTGCCAGCAGCCACCAGACTGAGATGTCCTACGAGCAGTACTTC
CDR3aa: CASSHQTEMSYEQYF

len: 15
j_gene: TRBJ2-1
abundance: few
d_gene: TRBD1
v_gene: TRBV4-1
CDR3nt: TGCGCCAGCAGCCGGAATGGACAGGGGGCCAATGAGCAGTTCTTC
CDR3aa: CASSRNGQGANEQFF

len: 16
j_gene: TRBJ1-2
abundance: NA
d_gene: TRBD1
v_gene: TRBV6-5
CDR3nt: TGTGCCAGCAGTTGCTCGGTTGGACAGGGGGGCTATGGCTACACCTTC
CDR3aa: CASSCSVGQGGYGYTF

len: 17
j_gene: TRBJ2-7
abundance: NA
d_gene: NA
v_gene: TRBV5-6
CDR3nt: TGTGCCAGCAGCTTGGGGGCACTCTACCCGGGGTCCTACGAGCAGTACTTC
CDR3aa: CASSLGALYPGSYEQYF

len: 15
j_gene: TRBJ1-2
abundance: NA
d_gene: TRBD1
v_gene: TRBV12-3/TRBV12-4
CDR3nt: TGTGCCAGCAGTTCCCGGGACAGGGACAACTATGGCTACACCTTC
CDR3aa: CASSSRDRDNYGYTF

len: 14
j_gene: TRBJ2-4
abundance: NA
d_gene: TRBD2
v_gene: TRBV6-5
CDR3nt: TGTGCCAGCATGACTAGCGGGAGGGCTGGCATTCAGTACTTC
CDR3aa: CASMTSGRAGIQYF

len: 13
j_gene: TRBJ1-1
abundance: NA
d_gene: NA
v_gene: TRBV20-1
CDR3nt: TGCAGTGCTAGGGGGACAAGAGACACTGAAGCTTTCTTT
CDR3aa: CSARGTRDTEAFF

len: 14
j_gene: TRBJ2-1
abundance: NA
d_gene: NA
v_gene: TRBV27
CDR3nt: TGTGCCAGCAGTTTAGGGGGAATCGGGGGTGAGCAGTTCTTC
CDR3aa: CASSLGGIGGEQFF

len: 15
j_gene: TRBJ2-1
abundance: NA
d_gene: NA
v_gene: TRBV7-3
CDR3nt: TGTGCCAGCAGCTTAACGACTCCCTCCCTAAATGAGCAGTTCTTC
CDR3aa: CASSLTTPSLNEQFF

len: 14
j_gene: TRBJ2-3
abundance: NA
d_gene: NA
v_gene: TRBV29-1
CDR3nt: TGCAGCGTACGTCCGGCCGCTAGCACAGATACGCAGTATTTT
CDR3aa: CSVRPAASTDTQYF